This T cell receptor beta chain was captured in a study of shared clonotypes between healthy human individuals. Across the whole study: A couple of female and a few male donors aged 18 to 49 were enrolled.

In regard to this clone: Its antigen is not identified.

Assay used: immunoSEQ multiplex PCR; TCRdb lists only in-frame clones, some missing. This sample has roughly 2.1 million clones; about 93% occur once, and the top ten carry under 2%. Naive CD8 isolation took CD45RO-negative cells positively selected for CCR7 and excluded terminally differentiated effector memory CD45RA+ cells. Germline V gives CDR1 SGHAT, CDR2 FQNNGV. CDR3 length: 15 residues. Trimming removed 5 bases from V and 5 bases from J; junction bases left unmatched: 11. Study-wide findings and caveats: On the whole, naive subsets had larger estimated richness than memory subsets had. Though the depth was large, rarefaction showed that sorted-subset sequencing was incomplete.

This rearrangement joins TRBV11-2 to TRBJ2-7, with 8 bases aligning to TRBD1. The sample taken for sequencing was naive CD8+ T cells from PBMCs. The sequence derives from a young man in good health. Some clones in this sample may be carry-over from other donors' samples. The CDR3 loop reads CASSPGTGPIHEQYF. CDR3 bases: TGTGCCAGCAGCCCCGGGACAGGTCCGATCCACGAGCAGTACTTC.